The present TCR beta chain was sequenced within a study of metastatic and nonmetastatic thyroid tumors. As for the study in general: Repertoires from malignant and benign thyroid patients were compared across blood and tumor or nodule tissue.

From germline, CDR1 is LGHNT and CDR2 FRNRAP. The CDR3 is made up of 19 amino acids. Trimming took 0 bases from V and 2 from J; bases not matched to a gene: 16. This clone was observed at least ten times. Authors' methods: The study took CDR3 differences across clinicopathological groups and made a distant-metastasis classifier for papillary thyroid cancer from them. TCRdb redid the clone calls on the PCR reads using MiXCR. TCRdb, rather than the study authors, made the V and J calls. In the table there are about 40,000 clones, 15% to 20% of which are singletons. Ahead of thyroid surgery, no patient had received treatment of any kind.

This chain links TRBV12-5 with TRBJ2-7; 7 positions agree with TRBD2. The clonotype was recovered from a female donor with papillary thyroid cancer or a benign thyroid nodule (not recorded which). Some clones in this sample may be carry-over from other donors' samples. Material for sequencing was blood. CDR3: CASGLVLSSAGTNTYEQYF. CDR3 DNA sequence: TGTGCTAGTGGTTTGGTACTTTCGAGCGCCGGGACTAACACCTACGAGCAGTACTTC.